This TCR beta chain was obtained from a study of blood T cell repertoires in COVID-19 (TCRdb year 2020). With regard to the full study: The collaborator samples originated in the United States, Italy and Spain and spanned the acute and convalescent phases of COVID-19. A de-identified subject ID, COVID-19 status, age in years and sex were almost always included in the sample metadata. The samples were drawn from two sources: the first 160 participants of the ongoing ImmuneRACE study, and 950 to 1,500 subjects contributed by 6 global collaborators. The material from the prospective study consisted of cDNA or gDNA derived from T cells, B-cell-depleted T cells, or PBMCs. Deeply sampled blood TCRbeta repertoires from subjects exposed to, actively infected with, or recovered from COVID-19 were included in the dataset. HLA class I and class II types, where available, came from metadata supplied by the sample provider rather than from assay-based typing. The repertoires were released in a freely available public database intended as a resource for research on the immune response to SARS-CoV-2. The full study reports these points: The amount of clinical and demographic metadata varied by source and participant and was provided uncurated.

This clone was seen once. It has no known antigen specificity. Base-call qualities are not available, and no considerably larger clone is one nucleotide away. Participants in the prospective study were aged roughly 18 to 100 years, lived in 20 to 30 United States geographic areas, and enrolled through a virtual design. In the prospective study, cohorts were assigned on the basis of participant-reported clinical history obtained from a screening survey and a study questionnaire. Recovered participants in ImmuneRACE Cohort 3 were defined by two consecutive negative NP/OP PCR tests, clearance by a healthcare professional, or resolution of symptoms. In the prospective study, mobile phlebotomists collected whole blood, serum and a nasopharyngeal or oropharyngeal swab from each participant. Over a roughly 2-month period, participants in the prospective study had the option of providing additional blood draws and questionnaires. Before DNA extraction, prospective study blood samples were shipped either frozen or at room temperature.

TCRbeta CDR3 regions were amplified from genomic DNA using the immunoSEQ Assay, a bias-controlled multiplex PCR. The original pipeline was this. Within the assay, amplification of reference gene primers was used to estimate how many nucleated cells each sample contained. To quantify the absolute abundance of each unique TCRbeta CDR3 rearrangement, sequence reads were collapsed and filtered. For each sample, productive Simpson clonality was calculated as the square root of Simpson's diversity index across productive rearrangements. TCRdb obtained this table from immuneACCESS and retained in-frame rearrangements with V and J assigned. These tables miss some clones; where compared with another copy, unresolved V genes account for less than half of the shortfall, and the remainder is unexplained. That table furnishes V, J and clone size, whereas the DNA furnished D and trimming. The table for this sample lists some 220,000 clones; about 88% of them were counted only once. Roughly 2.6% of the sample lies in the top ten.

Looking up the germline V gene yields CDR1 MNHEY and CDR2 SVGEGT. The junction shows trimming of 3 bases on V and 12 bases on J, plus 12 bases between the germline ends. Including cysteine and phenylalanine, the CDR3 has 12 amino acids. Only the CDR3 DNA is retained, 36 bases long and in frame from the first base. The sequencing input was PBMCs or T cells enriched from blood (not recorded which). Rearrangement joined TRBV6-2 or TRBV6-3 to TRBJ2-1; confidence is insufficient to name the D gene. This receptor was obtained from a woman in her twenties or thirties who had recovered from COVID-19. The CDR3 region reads CASSYKPRRQFF. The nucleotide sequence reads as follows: TGTGCCAGCAGTTATAAACCGCGGCGGCAGTTCTTC.